This paragraph reports one T cell receptor (beta chain). Only one count was recorded for this clone. Its antigen has not been determined. Per-base quality was not reported, and no clone a single base away is much larger than it. At one collaborating source in Seattle, patients were enrolled during active infection and were followed longitudinally through the course of disease. The collaborating institutions used their own protocols to collect whole blood in K2EDTA tubes. For TCRbeta analysis, collaborator samples were shipped as frozen whole blood, as isolated PBMCs, or as DNA extracted from either sample type. CDR3 length: 14 amino acids, cysteine to phenylalanine. The retained sequence is limited to the CDR3, 42 bases, with the frame set at the first base. CDR1 SGHDT and CDR2 YYEEEE are derived from the germline V gene. The trim is 3 bases for V and 10 bases for J, with a gap of 19 bases between the germline ends.

The data are from a study of blood T cell repertoires in COVID-19 (dated by TCRdb to 2020 to 2022). Study-level background: The collaborator samples originated in the United States, Italy and Spain and spanned the acute and convalescent phases of COVID-19. The prospective study material was composed of cDNA or gDNA derived from T cells, B-cell-depleted T cells, or PBMCs. Subjects who had been exposed to COVID-19, were actively infected with it, or had recovered from it provided the deeply sampled blood TCRbeta repertoires that made up the dataset. The repertoires were released in a freely available public database intended as a resource for research on the immune response to SARS-CoV-2. The samples were drawn from the first 160 participants of the ongoing ImmuneRACE study and from 1,254 subjects provided by 6 global collaborators. Nearly every sample came with metadata listing a de-identified subject ID, COVID-19 status, age in years and sex. Where available, HLA class I and class II types were taken from metadata supplied by the sample provider and were not determined by assay-based typing. Summary of the overall study and its limitations: Clinical and demographic metadata were provided uncurated, with the amount varying by source and participant.

TCRbeta CDR3 regions were amplified from genomic DNA using the immunoSEQ Assay, a bias-controlled multiplex PCR. The study's processing was this. Within the assay, amplification of reference gene primers was used to estimate how many nucleated cells each sample contained. Sequence reads were collapsed and filtered to measure the absolute abundance of every unique TCRbeta CDR3 rearrangement. For each sample, productive Simpson clonality was calculated by taking the square root of Simpson's diversity index across productive rearrangements. The source is immuneACCESS, and TCRdb retained only in-frame sequences with V and J called. Part of the clones is not carried over; for the studies checked, unresolved V genes explain less than half of this, and the remainder is unexplained. V, J and clone size reflect that table, while D and trimming were determined from the DNA. Recorded for this sample are approximately 530,000 clones; 85% to 90% of them occurred a single time. The ten largest clones capture less than 9% of the sample.

Sequenced sample: peripheral blood. The chain uses TRBV5-6 and TRBJ1-1; TRBD1 is a weak D gene call, 6 bases matching. This sequence originates from a woman aged 45-65 years with COVID-19, enrolled during active disease. The CDR3 sequence is CASSWAGAHVRAFF. The nucleotide sequence is given as TGTGCCAGCAGCTGGGCGGGGGCGCACGTAAGAGCTTTCTTT.